This TCR beta chain was observed in a study of beta chain features in type 1 diabetes. Expressed TCRB transcripts were sequenced, since all the RNA that had been isolated was reverse transcribed. Generated by immunoSEQ multiplex PCR, the TCRdb table keeps only in-frame clones and is missing some. The sample records 680,000 or so clones, roughly an eighth being singletons. In this sample, this clone turned up a few times. The antigen remains undetermined. Study results and caveats: A moderate, significant TCRB CDR3 shortening appeared in type 1 diabetes across four CD4+ subsets. Patients' naive, central memory and regulatory TCRB repertoires appeared more alike than those of healthy donors.

The junction had 6 bases not matched to a gene; V was cut back by 0 bases and J by 1 base. This CDR3 is 16 amino acids long. Germline loops: CDR1 SGHRS, CDR2 YFSETQ. The rearrangement joins TRBV5-1 to TRBJ1-1; the match to TRBD1 covers 7 bases. The sample comprised naive CD4+ T cells from blood. The sequence was collected from a man in his late teens or twenties with type 1 diabetes. The CDR3 DNA reads TGCGCCAGCAGCTTGGGGGGGACAGTTAGGAACACTGAAGCTTTCTTT. It translates to CASSLGGTVRNTEAFF.